The next 5 T cell receptor beta chains were all read from a single sample in a study of blood T cell repertoires in COVID-19. Assay used: immunoSEQ multiplex PCR; TCRdb lists only in-frame clones, some missing. The sample shows about 74,000 clones, about 92% of them seen only once. The material sequenced was peripheral blood. The receptors derive from a human donor in a cohort sampled during active COVID-19.

V is TRBV28 and J is TRBJ2-3, with D tentatively TRBD2 (5 bases). Germline CDR1 is MDHEN and CDR2 is SYDVKM. V was cut by 4 bases and J by 3 bases, with 8 bases left in between. This CDR3 spans 13 amino acids. Here the CDR3 reads CASSSTITDTQYF. As DNA, the CDR3 is TGTGCCAGCAGTTCGACTATTACAGATACGCAGTATTTT.

The chain links TRBV2 to TRBJ2-3, with no clear D. With 2 bases removed from V and 2 bases from J, the gap between germline ends came to 11 bases. The CDR3 is 15 amino acids. In germline, CDR1 is SNHLY, CDR2 FYNNEI. For the CDR3, the DNA is TGTGCCAGCAGTGAAAGCGCGCAACCCACAGATACGCAGTATTTT. It translates to CASSESAQPTDTQYF.

CDR3 DNA sequence: TGTGCCAGCAGTCCCCTCACAGGGAATCAAGAGACCCAGTACTTC. Translating gives CASSPLTGNQETQYF. This chain links TRBV28 with TRBJ2-5; D is perhaps TRBD1 (6 bases). V lost 5 bases and J lost 2, with 15 bases in between. CDR1 and CDR2 from the germline V gene are MDHEN and SYDVKM. The CDR3 covers 15 residues.

The chain links TRBV9 to TRBJ1-1; D is uncertain. This CDR3 has 12 amino acids. V lost 4 bases, J lost 7 bases, and 11 bases lay in between. Germline lookup yields CDR1 SGDLS and CDR2 YYNGEE. CDR3 in amino acids: CASSRDEGEAFF. The CDR3 DNA reads TGTGCCAGCAGCCGAGATGAGGGTGAAGCTTTCTTT.

This sequence joins TRBV2 and TRBJ1-2; 7 bases line up with TRBD1. The CDR3 is made up of 15 amino acids. The V gene end was trimmed by 6 bases and the J gene end by 8 bases; junction bases not matched to a gene: 15. Germline assignment: CDR1 SNHLY and CDR2 FYNNEI. The CDR3 sequence: CASRATGAAGVGYTF. The CDR3, as DNA: TGTGCCAGCAGAGCTACAGGGGCCGCAGGTGTAGGCTACACCTTC.